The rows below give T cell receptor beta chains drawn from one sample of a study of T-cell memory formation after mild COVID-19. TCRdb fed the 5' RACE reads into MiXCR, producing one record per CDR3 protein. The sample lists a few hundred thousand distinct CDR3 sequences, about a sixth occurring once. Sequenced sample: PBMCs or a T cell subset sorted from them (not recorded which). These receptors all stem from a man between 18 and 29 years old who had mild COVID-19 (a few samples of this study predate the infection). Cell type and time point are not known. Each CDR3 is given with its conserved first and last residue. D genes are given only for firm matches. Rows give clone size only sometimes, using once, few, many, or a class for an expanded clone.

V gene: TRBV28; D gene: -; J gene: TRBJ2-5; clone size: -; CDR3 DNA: TGTGCCTGCGGAGCGGCTAGAACTGAGACCCAGTACTTC; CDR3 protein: CACGAARTETQYF
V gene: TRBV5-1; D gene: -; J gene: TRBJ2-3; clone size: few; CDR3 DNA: TGCGCCAGCAGCGAGCAAACGGGGCCCGATACGCAGTATTTT; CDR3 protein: CASSEQTGPDTQYF
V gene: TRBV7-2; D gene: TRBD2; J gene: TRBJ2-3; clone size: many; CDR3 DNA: TGTGCCAGCAGCTTAGGGCTAGCGGAGAAAGATACGCAGTATTTT; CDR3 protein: CASSLGLAEKDTQYF
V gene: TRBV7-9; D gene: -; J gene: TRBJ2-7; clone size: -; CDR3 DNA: TGTGCCAGCAGCTTAGGGGGGCCGTACTACGAGCAGTACTTC; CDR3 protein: CASSLGGPYYEQYF
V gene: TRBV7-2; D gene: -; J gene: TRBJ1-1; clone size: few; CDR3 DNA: TGTGCCAGCAGCTTGTTCGCAGGAGATTTGAACACTGAAGCTTTCTTT; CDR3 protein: CASSLFAGDLNTEAFF
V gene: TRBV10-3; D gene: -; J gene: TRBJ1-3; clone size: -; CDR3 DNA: TGTGCCATCAGTGTTGGTGTGCCGAACTCTGGAAACACCATATATTTT; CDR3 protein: CAISVGVPNSGNTIYF
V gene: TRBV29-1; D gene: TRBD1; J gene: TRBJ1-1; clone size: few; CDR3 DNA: TGCAGCGCCGGACAGGGTGCGAACACTGAAGCTTTCTTT; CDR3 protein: CSAGQGANTEAFF
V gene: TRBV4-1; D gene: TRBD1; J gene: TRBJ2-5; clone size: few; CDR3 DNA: TGCGCCAGCAGCCAAAACAGGGGGACCCAGTACTTC; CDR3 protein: CASSQNRGTQYF
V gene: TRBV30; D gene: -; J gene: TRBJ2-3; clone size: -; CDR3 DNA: TGTGCCTGGAGTGTACTCGGTGGCAGGGCGGGAACAGATACGCAGTATTTT; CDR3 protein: CAWSVLGGRAGTDTQYF
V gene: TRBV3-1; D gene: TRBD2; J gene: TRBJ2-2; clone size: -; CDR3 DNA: TGTGCCAGCAGCGTTCGACTAGCCGTCGGGGAGCTGTTTTTT; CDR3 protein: CASSVRLAVGELFF
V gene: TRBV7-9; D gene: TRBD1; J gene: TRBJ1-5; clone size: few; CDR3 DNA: TGTGCCAGCAGCACAGGGGGCCCATGGCCCCAGCATTTT; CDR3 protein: CASSTGGPWPQHF